This T cell receptor beta chain was retrieved from a study of shared clonotypes between healthy human individuals. As processed by the authors: Without quality scores, immunoSEQ junctional reads could not be filtered like full-length reads. TCRdb's copy holds only in-frame clones and misses some; the assay was immunoSEQ multiplex PCR. From that table come the V and J calls and clone size; the DNA was used to work out D and trimming. Among roughly 450,000 clones listed, 60% to 85% were seen once. In germline, CDR1 is SNHLY, CDR2 FYNNEI. This CDR3 comprises 13 residues. The V and J ends lost 2 bases and 5 bases respectively, with 9 bases between them.

The source of this sequence is a woman aged 40 to 50 in good health. Some clones in this sample may be carry-over from other donors' samples. The sequenced sample consisted of PBMCs. The chain uses TRBV2 and TRBJ2-5; either TRBD1 or TRBD2 may fit D (5 bases each). The CDR3 reads CASSENRRETQYF. Here the CDR3 DNA reads TGTGCCAGCAGTGAAAACAGGAGGGAGACCCAGTACTTC.